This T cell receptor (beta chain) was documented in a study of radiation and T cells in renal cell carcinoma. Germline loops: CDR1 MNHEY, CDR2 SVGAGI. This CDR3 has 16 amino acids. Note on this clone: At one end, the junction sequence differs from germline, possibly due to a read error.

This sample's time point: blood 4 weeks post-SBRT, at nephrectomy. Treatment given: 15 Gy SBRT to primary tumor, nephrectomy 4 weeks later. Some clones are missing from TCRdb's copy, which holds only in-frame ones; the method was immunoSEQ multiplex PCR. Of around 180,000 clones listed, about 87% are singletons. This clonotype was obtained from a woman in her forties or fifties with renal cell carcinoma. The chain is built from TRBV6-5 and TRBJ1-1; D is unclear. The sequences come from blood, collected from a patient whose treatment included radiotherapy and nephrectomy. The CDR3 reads CASSYFGSVMNTEAFF. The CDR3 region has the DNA TGTGCCAGCAGCTACTTCGGTTCCGTCATGAACACTGAAGCTTTCTTT.